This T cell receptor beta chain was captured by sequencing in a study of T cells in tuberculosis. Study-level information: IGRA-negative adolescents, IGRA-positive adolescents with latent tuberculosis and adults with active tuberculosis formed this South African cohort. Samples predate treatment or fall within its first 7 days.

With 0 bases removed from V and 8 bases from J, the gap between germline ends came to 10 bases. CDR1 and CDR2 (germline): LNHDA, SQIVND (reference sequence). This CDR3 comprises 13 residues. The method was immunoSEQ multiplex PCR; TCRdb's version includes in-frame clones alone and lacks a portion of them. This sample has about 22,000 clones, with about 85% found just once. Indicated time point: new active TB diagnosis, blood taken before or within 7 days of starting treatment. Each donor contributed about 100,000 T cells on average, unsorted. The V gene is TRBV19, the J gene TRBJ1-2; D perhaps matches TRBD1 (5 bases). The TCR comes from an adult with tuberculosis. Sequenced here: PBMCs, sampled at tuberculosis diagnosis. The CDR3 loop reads CASSIEVRVGYTF. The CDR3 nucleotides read TGTGCCAGTAGTATAGAGGTCAGGGTAGGCTACACCTTC.